The 9 T cell receptor beta chains listed next were all sequenced from one sample in a study of T cell responses to AZD1222 COVID-19 vaccine. Only in-frame clones appear in the TCRdb table, and some are missing; sequencing was by immunoSEQ multiplex PCR. The sample includes around 140,000 clones, around 85% of them seen just once. The sample here was peripheral blood, taken 28 days after the second dose of the MenACWY control vaccine. The receptors here all came from an adult who received the MenACWY meningococcal vaccine as a control.

The J gene is TRBJ2-4, the V gene TRBV7-2; 8 nucleotides match TRBD2. Per germline, CDR1 SGHTA and CDR2 FQGNSA. V lost 3 bases, J lost 8 bases, and 9 bases stayed unmatched. The CDR3 spans 15 residues. CDR3 loop: CASSFGRAGEDIQYF. The CDR3 nucleotides read TGTGCCAGCAGCTTTGGTCGAGCGGGAGAGGACATTCAGTACTTC.

The chain recombines TRBV12-3 or TRBV12-4 with TRBJ1-2, with a tentative D call TRBD1 (6 bases). V lost 3 bases and J lost 8, with 13 bases in between. The length of the CDR3 is 13 residues. The CDR3 bases are TGTGCCAGCAGTTTCTTTACAGGGTGGGGCTACACCTTC. Translation gives CASSFFTGWGYTF.

The V gene is TRBV9, the J gene TRBJ1-1; TRBD1 agrees at 9 bases. V trimming: 2 bases; J trimming: 4 bases; junction bases outside the gene matches: 6. Germline V gene data show CDR1 as SGDLS and CDR2 as YYNGEE. CDR3 length: 15 amino acids. CDR3 nucleotide sequence: TGTGCCAGCAGCGTTACAGGGGGCTTGGCCACTGAAGCTTTCTTT. Translated: CASSVTGGLATEAFF.

The chain combines TRBV28 with TRBJ2-5, with a tentative D call TRBD1 (6 bases). There are 13 residues in the CDR3. Trimming took off 5 bases at V and 5 bases at J, with 12 bases between the two ends. Germline V lookup: CDR1 MDHEN, CDR2 SYDVKM. For the CDR3, the DNA is TGTGCCAGCAGTACAGGGTCCTGGGAGACCCAGTACTTC. It codes for CASSTGSWETQYF.

This clone was seen a single time. This rearrangement joins TRBV9 to TRBJ1-6; 8 nucleotides align to TRBD1. Trimming took 0 bases from V and 7 from J; bases not matched to a gene: 3. The CDR3 is 15 amino acids. The germline V gene has CDR1 SGDLS and CDR2 YYNGEE. The CDR3 protein is CASSVGQGSNSPLHF. As DNA, the CDR3 is TGTGCCAGCAGCGTAGGACAGGGGAGCAATTCACCCCTCCACTTT.

This chain links TRBV10-1 with TRBJ2-6, with D possibly matching TRBD2 (5 bases). This CDR3 is built from 18 residues. With 5 bases removed from V and 0 bases from J, the gap between germline ends came to 17 bases. Germline V gene lookup returns CDR1 WNHNN and CDR2 SYGVQD (reference sequence). As DNA, the CDR3 is TGCGCCAGCAGTCCTACCGGAGGCTTAAGCTCTGGGGCCAACGTCCTGACTTTC. It is translated as CASSPTGGLSSGANVLTF.

The sample holds a few counts of this clone. The chain employs TRBV28 and TRBJ2-7, with 7 bases identical to TRBD1. J lost 3 bases, V lost 3 bases, and 2 bases had no gene match. Germline V gene data show CDR1 as MDHEN and CDR2 as SYDVKM. The CDR3 covers 13 residues. CDR3 sequence reads: CASSLTGIYEQYV. CDR3 DNA: TGTGCCAGCAGTTTGACAGGGATCTACGAGCAGTACGTC.

This clone turned up a few times. J is TRBJ2-2 and V is TRBV6-6; the match to TRBD2 covers 9 bases. With V trimmed by 5 bases and J by 4 bases, 8 bases remained unmatched. Looked up from germline, CDR1 is MNHNY and CDR2 is SVGAGI (reference sequence). CDR3 length equals 16 residues. CDR3 loop: CASSPLGTSPTGELFF. The CDR3 nucleotides read TGTGCCAGCAGTCCCCTAGGGACTAGCCCCACCGGGGAGCTGTTTTTT.

The CDR3 DNA is TGTGCCAGCAGCCGCCCGGACAGGGGGCCGGAAAAACTGTTTTTT. It is translated as CASSRPDRGPEKLFF. This sequence joins TRBV3-1 (or the pseudogene TRBV3-2) and TRBJ1-4, with 11 bases aligning to TRBD1. V shed 4 bases, J shed 8 bases, and the junction held 6 bases outside the gene matches. The CDR3 is 15 residues long. Germline-derived CDR1 and CDR2 are LGHDT and YNNKEL (reference sequence).